In its sample, the clone carrying this TCR delta chain was seen a few times. A far larger clone lies a single base away; this is likely a read error. This sample includes further DNA sequences coding for the same CDR3. Vgamma9/Vdelta2+ and Vdelta2-negative gammadelta T cells were flow-sorted from PBMC for bulk sequencing. TCRdb called clones from the multiplex PCR reads again using CATT. The repertoire holds some 100,000 delta-chain clones, with more than 1.4% as singletons. The source of the sample is a study of γδ T cells in repeated Plasmodium falciparum infection. This CDR3 has 21 residues. Looked up from germline, CDR1 is TSWWSYY and CDR2 is QGS.

A V gene of TRDV1 was called, but no J gene was assigned; TRDD3 is taken as the D call from the table, unchecked against the DNA. The clonotype originates from a pool of human donors (malaria-infected and uninfected, not separated). The sample taken for sequencing was gamma-delta T cells from blood. The CDR3 DNA sequence: TGTGCTCTTGGGGAACTAGCGGTGGCGGGATCCTCAAGGTGGTACACCGATAAACTCATCTTC. As protein: CALGELAVAGSSRWYTDKLIF.